This T cell receptor (beta chain) was recorded in a study of vaccination effects on CD4 cells after COVID-19 (dated by TCRdb to about 2022). Concerning the study at large: Samples were taken from three convalescent patients early (day +14) and late (day +241, +227, +161 respectively) after vaccination. Post-vaccine samples across the study were collected a median of 72 days after the second dose, with a range of 14 to 241. Cultures from other donors in the study were sequenced using the Oncomine TCR Beta short-read assay on an Illumina iSeq 100. The study compared SARS-CoV-2 spike-specific CD4+ TCR repertoires before and after mRNA vaccination in COVID-19 convalescent patients and infection-naive vaccine recipients. A total of some eleven COVID-19 convalescent patients and a few SARS-CoV-2-naive healthy vaccine recipients were included in the full study. Results the study describes overall, beyond this receptor: Marked clonal contraction was observed in both infection-induced and vaccine-induced clones at late post-vaccination timepoints, consistent with waning T cell responses. In convalescent patients, the post-vaccine spike-reactive repertoire consisted mainly of new vaccine-induced clones, largely distinct from infection-induced clones. The study was limited by a small number of convalescent patients, and early post-infection timepoints were lacking.

Concerning this clone: No antigen is known for it. Base qualities are not provided; no much larger clone lies one nucleotide away.

Library creation used the immunoSEQ multiplex PCR assay. DNA from the cultured and isolated CD4+ T cells underwent TCR beta CDR3 sequencing. Per the source publication's procedure: The analysis removed non-productive TCR sequences, trimmed reads to the CDR3 region, and retained only CDR3s that were 7 or more amino acids long. Antigen-specific clonotypes were identified using the MANAFEST web app by comparison of expansion in peptide wells against reference cultures. To be called positive, a clone needed expansion at FDR<0.05 compared with the reference and with all other wells, an odds ratio greater than 5, and a frequency greater than 0.1% in two replicate wells. Clonotypes significantly expanded in SARS-CoV-2 spike wells and in at least one common cold coronavirus spike condition were defined as cross-reactive. CDR3 similarity was assessed by Levenshtein distance with the stringdist R package, and unrooted trees were built with ape in R 3.6.1. TCRdb took this table from immuneACCESS and kept in-frame rearrangements with V and J called. Such tables lack part of the clones; where checked against another copy, unresolved V genes explain under half of the gap, and the rest is unexplained. V and J calls plus clone size are reproduced from that table; the DNA served to infer D and trimming. Across this sample there are more than 15,000 clones, with 76% seen only once. The ten top clones hold 15% to 25% of the sample.

In the ViraFEST assay, PBMC were stimulated with viral peptide pools, and antigen-specific CD4+ T cell clonotypes were then identified by expansion using TCR sequencing. After around eleven days of culture, CD4+ T cells were isolated with the EasySep CD4+ T cell isolation kit. PCR-confirmed SARS-CoV-2 infection had occurred in convalescent patients between March and December 2020, before the Alpha, Beta and Delta variants emerged in the United States. Participants received two doses of either the BNT162b2 or the mRNA-1273 mRNA SARS-CoV-2 vaccine. Each well held more than 1.5 million PBMC cultured in IMDM containing roughly 5% human AB serum, 8.5 to 10 IU/ml IL-2 and gentamicin, along with approximately 10 ug/ml peptides. Half of the culture medium was replaced with fresh IL-2-containing medium on days 3 and 7. Unless otherwise noted, each peptide stimulation condition was cultured in triplicate wells. PBMC were separated from whole blood using Ficoll-Paque Plus gradient centrifugation and were then either cryopreserved at -140C or used fresh. The spike proteins of SARS-CoV-2 and of the common cold coronaviruses HCoV-NL63, HCoV-OC43 and HCoV-229E were spanned by overlapping peptide pools. The QIAamp micro DNA kit was used to extract genomic DNA from the cultured CD4+ T cells.

Based on the germline V gene, the CDR1 and CDR2 sequences are KGHSH and LQKENI. The CDR3 measures 17 amino acids from cysteine to phenylalanine. Of the read, only the CDR3 DNA is kept; its 51 bases are in frame from base 1. V is cut by 0 bases and J by 0 bases, and the space between the germline ends is 11 bases. The sequenced sample was CD4+ T cells from PBMCs cultured with SARS-CoV-2 spike peptides, obtained after COVID-19 vaccination. This sample's cell subset or site label indicates: SARS-CoV-2 spike overlapping peptide pool stimulation. The sequence is built from TRBV18 and TRBJ1-4; possibly the D gene is TRBD1, per 5 matching bases. The source is a human donor who had a prior SARS-CoV-2 infection. The DNA reads as follows: TGTGCCAGCTCACCACCAGGGACGCCAGCAACTAATGAAAAACTGTTTTTT. This sequence encodes CASSPPGTPATNEKLFF.